The rows below give T cell receptor beta chains drawn from one sample of a study of shared clonotypes between healthy human individuals. This table comes from immunoSEQ multiplex PCR, and its TCRdb copy is limited to in-frame clones, with some not included. The repertoire holds 2 million to 3 million clones, with roughly 93% as singletons. The sample consisted of naive CD4+ T cells from PBMCs. The receptor source for this set is a young man in good health. Some clones in this sample may be carry-over from other donors' samples. The CDR3 runs from the conserved cysteine through the conserved F or W. The order of the fields is V gene, clone size, J gene, D gene, CDR3 protein, CDR3 DNA. The D gene is left open where the match is weak. Clone size is not always given. Where it is, it says once, few, many or a class for expanded clones.

v_gene: TRBV30
abundance: few
j_gene: TRBJ1-1
d_gene: NA
CDR3aa: CAWSVEGGTEAFF
CDR3nt: TGTGCCTGGAGTGTAGAAGGGGGCACTGAAGCTTTCTTT

v_gene: TRBV6-5
abundance: NA
j_gene: TRBJ2-3
d_gene: NA
CDR3aa: CASRNRGGSTDTQYF
CDR3nt: TGTGCCAGCAGGAACAGGGGAGGGAGCACAGATACGCAGTATTTT

v_gene: TRBV28
abundance: NA
j_gene: TRBJ1-4
d_gene: NA
CDR3aa: CASSLFEGEKLFF
CDR3nt: TGTGCCAGCAGCCTTTTCGAAGGTGAAAAACTGTTTTTT

v_gene: TRBV18
abundance: NA
j_gene: TRBJ2-6
d_gene: NA
CDR3aa: CASSPPWGAGANVLTF
CDR3nt: TGTGCCAGCTCACCACCGTGGGGGGCTGGGGCCAACGTCCTGACTTTC

v_gene: TRBV5-5
abundance: few
j_gene: TRBJ1-1
d_gene: NA
CDR3aa: CASSLSPRETEAFF
CDR3nt: TGTGCCAGCAGCTTGAGCCCCAGGGAAACTGAAGCTTTCTTT

v_gene: TRBV14
abundance: NA
j_gene: TRBJ2-7
d_gene: NA
CDR3aa: CASSQDLSSYEQYF
CDR3nt: TGTGCCAGCAGTCAAGATCTGTCCTCCTACGAGCAGTACTTC

v_gene: TRBV7-9
abundance: NA
j_gene: TRBJ2-3
d_gene: TRBD2
CDR3aa: CASSLAGAEDTQYF
CDR3nt: TGTGCCAGCAGTCTGGCGGGAGCTGAAGATACGCAGTATTTT

v_gene: TRBV27
abundance: once
j_gene: TRBJ2-1
d_gene: NA
CDR3aa: CASSPRPRRAFNEQFF
CDR3nt: TGTGCCAGCAGTCCCCGGCCCAGACGAGCTTTCAATGAGCAGTTCTTC

v_gene: TRBV12-5
abundance: NA
j_gene: TRBJ2-1
d_gene: TRBD2
CDR3aa: CASGVGLANNEQFF
CDR3nt: TGTGCTAGTGGTGTGGGACTAGCGAACAATGAGCAGTTCTTC

v_gene: TRBV11-2
abundance: once
j_gene: TRBJ2-7
d_gene: NA
CDR3aa: CASSLVRGLGEQYF
CDR3nt: TGTGCCAGCAGCTTAGTTCGGGGTTTGGGTGAGCAGTACTTC

v_gene: TRBV9
abundance: NA
j_gene: TRBJ1-5
d_gene: NA
CDR3aa: CASSVGEDSVRNQPQHF
CDR3nt: TGTGCCAGCAGCGTAGGGGAGGACAGTGTTCGCAATCAGCCCCAGCATTTT

v_gene: TRBV18
abundance: NA
j_gene: TRBJ2-3
d_gene: NA
CDR3aa: CASSPGMDNQYF
CDR3nt: TGTGCCAGCTCACCAGGGATGGACAATCAGTATTTT

v_gene: TRBV9
abundance: once
j_gene: TRBJ2-7
d_gene: TRBD1
CDR3aa: CASSVGRGSYEQYF
CDR3nt: TGTGCCAGCAGCGTAGGCAGGGGGTCCTACGAGCAGTACTTC

v_gene: TRBV6-5
abundance: NA
j_gene: TRBJ2-1
d_gene: TRBD2
CDR3aa: CASSPSGRSFNEQFF
CDR3nt: TGTGCCAGCTCCCCTAGCGGGAGATCTTTCAATGAGCAGTTCTTC

v_gene: TRBV7-9
abundance: NA
j_gene: TRBJ2-2
d_gene: TRBD2
CDR3aa: CASSLALAGAGELFF
CDR3nt: TGTGCCAGCAGCTTAGCGCTAGCGGGCGCCGGGGAGCTGTTTTTT

v_gene: TRBV5-1
abundance: NA
j_gene: TRBJ2-1
d_gene: NA
CDR3aa: CASSLGPRNEQFF
CDR3nt: TGCGCCAGCAGCTTGGGACCAAGGAATGAGCAGTTCTTC

v_gene: TRBV4-1
abundance: few
j_gene: TRBJ1-5
d_gene: NA
CDR3aa: CASTSLAGLQPQHF
CDR3nt: TGCGCCAGCACCTCGCTGGCAGGGCTACAGCCCCAGCATTTT

v_gene: TRBV5-1
abundance: NA
j_gene: TRBJ2-3
d_gene: TRBD2
CDR3aa: CASSWGPTSSGTDTQYF
CDR3nt: TGCGCCAGCAGCTGGGGACCGACTAGCTCGGGCACAGATACGCAGTATTTT

v_gene: TRBV28
abundance: once
j_gene: TRBJ1-2
d_gene: TRBD1
CDR3aa: CASSSTGGRYYGYTF
CDR3nt: TGTGCCAGCAGTTCAACAGGGGGCAGGTACTATGGCTACACCTTC

v_gene: TRBV27
abundance: NA
j_gene: TRBJ2-7
d_gene: NA
CDR3aa: CASSADLLRQQYF
CDR3nt: TGTGCCAGCAGTGCGGACCTTCTCCGCCAGCAGTACTTC

v_gene: TRBV4-2
abundance: NA
j_gene: TRBJ2-1
d_gene: TRBD2
CDR3aa: CASSLGLAGGGEQFF
CDR3nt: TGTGCCAGCAGCCTCGGACTAGCGGGAGGAGGTGAGCAGTTCTTC

v_gene: TRBV5-6
abundance: NA
j_gene: TRBJ2-1
d_gene: TRBD2
CDR3aa: CASAGTSGRIPPNEQFF
CDR3nt: TGTGCCAGTGCGGGGACTAGCGGGAGGATCCCCCCCAATGAGCAGTTCTTC

v_gene: TRBV7-6
abundance: once
j_gene: TRBJ2-1
d_gene: TRBD2
CDR3aa: CASSLAGRETGGEQFF
CDR3nt: TGTGCCAGCAGCTTAGCGGGGCGGGAGACTGGTGGTGAGCAGTTCTTC

v_gene: TRBV7-9
abundance: NA
j_gene: TRBJ2-1
d_gene: NA
CDR3aa: CASSLVRAGSYNEQFF
CDR3nt: TGTGCCAGCAGCTTAGTGAGGGCTGGGTCCTACAATGAGCAGTTCTTC

v_gene: TRBV7-3
abundance: NA
j_gene: TRBJ2-2
d_gene: TRBD2
CDR3aa: CASSSGTSSTGELFF
CDR3nt: TGTGCCAGCAGCAGCGGGACTAGCTCGACCGGGGAGCTGTTTTTT

v_gene: TRBV5-6
abundance: NA
j_gene: TRBJ1-5
d_gene: TRBD1
CDR3aa: CTSSLQGNQPQHF
CDR3nt: TGTACCAGCAGCTTACAGGGGAATCAGCCCCAGCATTTT

v_gene: TRBV19
abundance: once
j_gene: TRBJ2-7
d_gene: NA
CDR3aa: CASSILRGYEQYF
CDR3nt: TGTGCCAGTAGTATACTCAGGGGCTACGAGCAGTACTTC

v_gene: TRBV5-1
abundance: NA
j_gene: TRBJ2-3
d_gene: TRBD1
CDR3aa: CASSLILGGGTDTQYF
CDR3nt: TGCGCCAGCAGCTTAATCCTAGGGGGCGGCACAGATACGCAGTATTTT

v_gene: TRBV5-1
abundance: NA
j_gene: TRBJ2-1
d_gene: TRBD2
CDR3aa: CASTWEASGNNEQFF
CDR3nt: TGCGCCAGCACCTGGGAGGCTAGCGGAAACAATGAGCAGTTCTTC

v_gene: TRBV18
abundance: NA
j_gene: TRBJ2-5
d_gene: TRBD1
CDR3aa: CASSPRDRGLETQYF
CDR3nt: TGTGCCAGCTCACCTAGGGACAGGGGGCTTGAGACCCAGTACTTC

v_gene: TRBV30
abundance: NA
j_gene: TRBJ2-5
d_gene: TRBD1
CDR3aa: CAWSSGQGAVATQYF
CDR3nt: TGTGCCTGGAGTTCCGGACAGGGGGCTGTGGCGACCCAGTACTTC

v_gene: TRBV19
abundance: once
j_gene: TRBJ2-3
d_gene: NA
CDR3aa: CASSVNSDTQYF
CDR3nt: TGTGCCAGTAGTGTCAACTCTGATACGCAGTATTTT

v_gene: TRBV18
abundance: NA
j_gene: TRBJ1-3
d_gene: TRBD1
CDR3aa: CASSHALTPGQTSGNTIYF
CDR3nt: TGTGCCAGCTCACACGCACTAACGCCGGGACAGACCTCTGGAAACACCATATATTTT

v_gene: TRBV11-3
abundance: NA
j_gene: TRBJ2-5
d_gene: TRBD2
CDR3aa: CASSPSGRAGETQYF
CDR3nt: TGTGCCAGCAGCCCCAGCGGGAGGGCCGGGGAGACCCAGTACTTC

v_gene: TRBV6-1
abundance: NA
j_gene: TRBJ2-1
d_gene: NA
CDR3aa: CASSEARGAYNEQFF
CDR3nt: TGTGCCAGCAGTGAAGCTAGGGGGGCCTACAATGAGCAGTTCTTC

v_gene: TRBV9
abundance: NA
j_gene: TRBJ2-2
d_gene: NA
CDR3aa: CASSPSGLPTGELFF
CDR3nt: TGTGCCAGCAGCCCCTCGGGACTTCCCACCGGGGAGCTGTTTTTT

v_gene: TRBV27
abundance: NA
j_gene: TRBJ1-2
d_gene: NA
CDR3aa: CATFGGGGGYTF
CDR3nt: TGTGCCACCTTTGGGGGGGGAGGTGGCTACACCTTC

v_gene: TRBV27
abundance: NA
j_gene: TRBJ2-6
d_gene: TRBD2
CDR3aa: CASSFRTSGSGANVLTF
CDR3nt: TGTGCCAGCAGTTTCCGGACTAGCGGCTCTGGGGCCAACGTCCTGACTTTC

v_gene: TRBV5-4
abundance: once
j_gene: TRBJ2-7
d_gene: TRBD1
CDR3aa: CASRMTGGASYEQYF
CDR3nt: TGTGCCAGCAGGATGACAGGGGGCGCTTCCTACGAGCAGTACTTC

v_gene: TRBV7-3
abundance: NA
j_gene: TRBJ1-1
d_gene: NA
CDR3aa: CASSANTNTEAFF
CDR3nt: TGTGCCAGCAGCGCTAATACGAACACTGAAGCTTTCTTT

v_gene: TRBV29-1
abundance: NA
j_gene: TRBJ2-4
d_gene: NA
CDR3aa: CSAGAGGSNIQYF
CDR3nt: TGCAGCGCGGGGGCAGGGGGTTCGAACATTCAGTACTTC

v_gene: TRBV6-1
abundance: NA
j_gene: TRBJ1-5
d_gene: TRBD1
CDR3aa: CASSETGNSNQPQHF
CDR3nt: TGTGCCAGCAGTGAGACAGGGAATAGCAATCAGCCCCAGCATTTT

v_gene: TRBV28
abundance: NA
j_gene: TRBJ1-1
d_gene: NA
CDR3aa: CASRPDGVGFTEAFF
CDR3nt: TGTGCCAGCAGACCTGATGGTGTTGGTTTCACTGAAGCTTTCTTT

v_gene: TRBV2
abundance: NA
j_gene: TRBJ1-2
d_gene: NA
CDR3aa: CASNFLEDGYTF
CDR3nt: TGTGCCAGCAATTTTCTGGAGGATGGCTACACCTTC

v_gene: TRBV29-1
abundance: once
j_gene: TRBJ2-3
d_gene: NA
CDR3aa: CSVGTGREGTQYF
CDR3nt: TGCAGCGTTGGGACAGGGAGGGAGGGTACGCAGTATTTT

v_gene: TRBV6-5
abundance: once
j_gene: TRBJ2-7
d_gene: TRBD1
CDR3aa: CASSYTPGQSYEQYF
CDR3nt: TGTGCCAGCAGTTACACGCCGGGACAGTCCTACGAGCAGTACTTC

v_gene: TRBV6-4
abundance: NA
j_gene: TRBJ1-1
d_gene: NA
CDR3aa: CASSDSGQGIGEAFF
CDR3nt: TGTGCCAGCAGTGACTCGGGCCAGGGGATTGGTGAAGCTTTCTTT

v_gene: TRBV4-2
abundance: NA
j_gene: TRBJ2-7
d_gene: NA
CDR3aa: CASSQGTAGGEASGASYEQYF
CDR3nt: TGTGCCAGCAGCCAAGGCACGGCAGGGGGCGAAGCTAGCGGGGCCTCCTACGAGCAGTACTTC

v_gene: TRBV28
abundance: NA
j_gene: TRBJ2-3
d_gene: NA
CDR3aa: CASSGGGPVDTQYF
CDR3nt: TGTGCCAGCAGTGGAGGGGGGCCCGTGGATACGCAGTATTTT

v_gene: TRBV15
abundance: NA
j_gene: TRBJ1-5
d_gene: TRBD1
CDR3aa: CATHEAGGATPQHF
CDR3nt: TGTGCCACCCACGAGGCAGGGGGCGCGACGCCCCAGCATTTT

v_gene: TRBV6-5
abundance: NA
j_gene: TRBJ1-1
d_gene: NA
CDR3aa: CASRIYSSTEAFF
CDR3nt: TGTGCCAGCAGGATATACAGTTCCACTGAAGCTTTCTTT

v_gene: TRBV15
abundance: NA
j_gene: TRBJ2-1
d_gene: NA
CDR3aa: CATSRGASSGGLNEQFF
CDR3nt: TGTGCCACCAGCAGAGGTGCTTCGAGCGGAGGCCTTAATGAGCAGTTCTTC

v_gene: TRBV11-1
abundance: once
j_gene: TRBJ2-5
d_gene: NA
CDR3aa: CASSFSRDGRETQYF
CDR3nt: TGTGCCAGCAGCTTTTCGCGGGATGGTCGAGAGACCCAGTACTTC

v_gene: TRBV29-1
abundance: NA
j_gene: TRBJ2-3
d_gene: NA
CDR3aa: CSVESAADTQYF
CDR3nt: TGCAGCGTCGAAAGTGCAGCGGATACGCAGTATTTT

v_gene: TRBV7-9
abundance: NA
j_gene: TRBJ2-3
d_gene: NA
CDR3aa: CASSRGGPYTQYF
CDR3nt: TGTGCCAGCAGCCGAGGAGGGCCGTATACGCAGTATTTT

v_gene: TRBV7-3
abundance: NA
j_gene: TRBJ2-5
d_gene: TRBD1
CDR3aa: CASSSGTGGRETQYF
CDR3nt: TGTGCCAGCAGCTCTGGGACAGGGGGCAGGGAGACCCAGTACTTC

v_gene: TRBV18
abundance: few
j_gene: TRBJ1-1
d_gene: NA
CDR3aa: CASSPLDTEAFF
CDR3nt: TGTGCCAGCTCACCACTGGACACTGAAGCTTTCTTT

v_gene: TRBV2
abundance: NA
j_gene: TRBJ1-5
d_gene: NA
CDR3aa: CASRSRRPSNQPQHF
CDR3nt: TGTGCCAGCAGGTCAAGGAGGCCCTCTAATCAGCCCCAGCATTTT

v_gene: TRBV11-3
abundance: NA
j_gene: TRBJ2-2
d_gene: NA
CDR3aa: CASTSGLQGAGELFF
CDR3nt: TGTGCCAGCACTTCCGGCCTGCAGGGAGCCGGGGAGCTGTTTTTT

v_gene: TRBV7-3
abundance: NA
j_gene: TRBJ2-2
d_gene: NA
CDR3aa: CASSFRGPNTGELFF
CDR3nt: TGTGCCAGCAGCTTTCGGGGCCCGAACACCGGGGAGCTGTTTTTT